A selection of T cell receptor beta chains follows, all from one sample in a study of T-cell memory formation after mild COVID-19. MiXCR, applied by TCRdb to the 5' RACE reads, yields one record per CDR3 protein. The sample lists roughly 250,000 distinct CDR3 sequences; approximately 16% were seen once. The source material was PBMCs or a T cell subset sorted from them (not recorded which). All receptors come from a man aged 18-30 years who had mild COVID-19 (a few samples of this study predate the infection). Cell type and time point are not known. The conserved cysteine and the conserved F or W are not part of the CDR3 here. Each record gives: V gene, D gene, J gene, CDR3 protein. The D gene is left open where the match is weak.

TRBV7-9	TRBD1	TRBJ2-7	ASSRTGAVNEQY
TRBV7-9	TRBD1	TRBJ2-5	ASSSRTGGFQETQY
TRBV29-1	TRBD1	TRBJ1-1	SVGLWQGDTEAF
TRBV5-1	TRBD2	TRBJ2-3	ASSSLGTSGGADTQY
TRBV7-9	TRBD2	TRBJ2-2	ASSSLAGVGELF
TRBV12-3/TRBV12-4	-	TRBJ2-3	ASSLWGTSTDTQY
TRBV9	-	TRBJ2-3	ASSVDSRGPGTDTQY
TRBV18	-	TRBJ1-1	ASSQSRANTEAF
TRBV4-3	-	TRBJ2-3	ASSQGATETQY
TRBV6-5	TRBD2	TRBJ2-2	ASSLRGGVNTGELF
TRBV11-2	TRBD1	TRBJ2-3	ASSLGVQGADTQY
TRBV27	TRBD1	TRBJ2-1	ASMTGEFNEQF
TRBV2	-	TRBJ1-4	ASSREGEKLF
TRBV18	-	TRBJ1-1	ASSPTDAYTEAF
TRBV5-1	-	TRBJ1-1	ASIPTPAENTEAF
TRBV3-1	-	TRBJ2-3	ASSPTSPDTQY
TRBV29-1	-	TRBJ1-2	SALPLGTNYGYT
TRBV4-1	-	TRBJ2-3	ASSREDFYTQY
TRBV6-2/TRBV6-3	-	TRBJ1-2	ASSYPGGGYGYT
TRBV28	TRBD1	TRBJ2-7	ASSIDRGAYEQY
TRBV2	-	TRBJ1-1	ASSEQGNEAF
TRBV12-3/TRBV12-4	TRBD1	TRBJ1-6	ASSLTQGSNSPLH
TRBV7-2	TRBD1	TRBJ1-5	ASSFSEGAKQPQH
TRBV20-1	-	TRBJ2-3	SAYSAGTDTQY
TRBV20-1	TRBD2	TRBJ2-1	SARDLTSGGSEQF
TRBV7-9	TRBD2	TRBJ2-1	ASSSGPSGEFYNEQF
TRBV3-2	-	TRBJ2-2	ASSQGTSDYTGGLF
TRBV12-3/TRBV12-4	-	TRBJ1-1	ASSLGAGPEAF
TRBV27	-	TRBJ1-6	ASSHTQDSPLH
TRBV6-5	TRBD2	TRBJ2-5	ASRAGLAQETQY
TRBV7-9	TRBD1	TRBJ2-3	ASSSSGTGGLDTQY
TRBV6-6	-	TRBJ1-1	ASSYPEWGGAEAF
TRBV5-1	-	TRBJ2-5	ASKETQY
TRBV7-9	-	TRBJ1-2	ASSSSGTDYGYT
TRBV29-1	TRBD1	TRBJ1-5	SVWTGGNQPQH
TRBV5-4	TRBD1	TRBJ2-5	ASSSGGQGGETQY
TRBV12-3/TRBV12-4	-	TRBJ2-2	ASSSPWTPNTGELF
TRBV7-2	-	TRBJ1-5	ASSLLSSNQPQH
TRBV7-6	-	TRBJ2-1	ASSPLTISSYNEQF
TRBV9	-	TRBJ1-6	ASSPRQLNSPLH